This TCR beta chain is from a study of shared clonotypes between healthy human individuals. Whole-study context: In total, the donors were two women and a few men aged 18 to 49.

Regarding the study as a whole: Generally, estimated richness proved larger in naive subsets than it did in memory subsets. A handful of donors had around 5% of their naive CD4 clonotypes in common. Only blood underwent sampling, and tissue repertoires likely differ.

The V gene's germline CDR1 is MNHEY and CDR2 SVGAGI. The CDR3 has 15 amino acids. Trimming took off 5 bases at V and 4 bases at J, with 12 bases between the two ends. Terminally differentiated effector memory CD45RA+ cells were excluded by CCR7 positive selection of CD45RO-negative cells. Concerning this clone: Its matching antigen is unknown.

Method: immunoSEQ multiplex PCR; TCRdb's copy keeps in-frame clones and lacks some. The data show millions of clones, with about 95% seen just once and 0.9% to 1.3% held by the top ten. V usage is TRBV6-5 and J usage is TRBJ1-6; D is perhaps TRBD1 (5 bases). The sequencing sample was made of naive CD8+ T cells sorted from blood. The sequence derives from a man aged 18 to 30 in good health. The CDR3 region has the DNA TGTGCCAGCAGTCCCCGGGGGATTTATAATTCACCCCTCCACTTT. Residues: CASSPRGIYNSPLHF.